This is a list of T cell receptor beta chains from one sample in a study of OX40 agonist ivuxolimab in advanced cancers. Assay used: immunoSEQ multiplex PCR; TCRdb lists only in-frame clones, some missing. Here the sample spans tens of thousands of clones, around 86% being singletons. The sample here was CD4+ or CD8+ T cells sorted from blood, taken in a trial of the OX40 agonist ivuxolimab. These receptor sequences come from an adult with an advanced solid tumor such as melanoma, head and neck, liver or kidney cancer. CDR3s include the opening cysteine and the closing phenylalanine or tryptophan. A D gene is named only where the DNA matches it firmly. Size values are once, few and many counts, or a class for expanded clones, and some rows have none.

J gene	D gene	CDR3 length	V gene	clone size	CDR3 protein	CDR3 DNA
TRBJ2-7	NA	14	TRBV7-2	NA	CASSPRGLYEGQYF	TGTGCCAGCAGCCCCCGGGGACTGTACGAAGGGCAGTACTTC
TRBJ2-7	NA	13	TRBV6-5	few	CASSQGIAYEQYF	TGTGCCAGCAGCCAAGGGATTGCCTACGAGCAGTACTTC
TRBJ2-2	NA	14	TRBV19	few	CASSTDYSTGELFF	TGTGCCAGTAGTACGGACTATAGCACCGGGGAGCTGTTTTTT
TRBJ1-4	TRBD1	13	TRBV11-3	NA	CASSEGQGEKLFF	TGTGCCAGCAGCGAAGGACAGGGTGAAAAACTGTTTTTT
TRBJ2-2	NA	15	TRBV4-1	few	CASSPGVTNTGELFF	TGCGCCAGCAGTCCAGGGGTTACGAACACCGGGGAGCTGTTTTTT
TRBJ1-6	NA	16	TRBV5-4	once	CASSLDRSSYNSPLHF	TGTGCCAGCAGCTTGGACAGGAGCTCCTATAATTCACCCCTCCACTTT
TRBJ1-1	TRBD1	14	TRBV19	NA	CASSLQGAGTEAFF	TGTGCCAGTAGTTTACAGGGGGCCGGCACTGAAGCTTTCTTT
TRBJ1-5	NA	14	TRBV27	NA	CASSFRGARQPQHF	TGTGCCAGCAGTTTTCGGGGGGCAAGACAGCCCCAGCATTTT
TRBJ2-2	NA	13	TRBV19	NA	CASSIAGTGELFF	TGTGCCAGTAGTATTGCAGGGACCGGGGAGCTGTTTTTT
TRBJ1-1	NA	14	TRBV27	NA	CASSLTGANTEAFF	TGTGCCAGCTCCTTGACAGGAGCAAACACTGAAGCTTTCTTT
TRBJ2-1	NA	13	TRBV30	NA	CAWRPSSYNEQFF	TGTGCCTGGAGACCTTCTTCCTACAATGAGCAGTTCTTC
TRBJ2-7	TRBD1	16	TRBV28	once	CASSLGGRGPDYEQYF	TGTGCCAGCAGTTTGGGGGGCAGGGGGCCAGACTACGAGCAGTACTTC
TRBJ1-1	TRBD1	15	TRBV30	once	CAWSITGGTDTEAFF	TGTGCCTGGAGTATCACAGGGGGGACGGACACTGAAGCTTTCTTT
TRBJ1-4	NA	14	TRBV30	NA	CAWSVRLNSEKLFF	TGTGCCTGGAGTGTACGCCTCAACAGTGAAAAACTGTTTTTT
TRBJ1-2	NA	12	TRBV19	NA	CASMRGRLGYTF	TGTGCCAGTATGCGGGGGCGCCTCGGCTACACCTTC
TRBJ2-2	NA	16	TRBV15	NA	CATSSQEGGGTGELFF	TGTGCCACCAGCAGCCAAGAGGGTGGAGGCACCGGGGAGCTGTTTTTT
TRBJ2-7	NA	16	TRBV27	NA	CASSLLRRDHYYEQYF	TGTGCCAGCAGTTTACTTAGACGGGACCACTATTACGAGCAGTACTTC
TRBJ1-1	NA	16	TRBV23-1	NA	CASSQLIQGLNTEAFF	TGCGCCAGCAGTCAACTTATCCAGGGTCTGAACACTGAAGCTTTCTTT
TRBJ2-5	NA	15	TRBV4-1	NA	CASSHSGLAEETQYF	TGCGCCAGCAGCCATTCCGGGCTAGCTGAAGAGACCCAGTACTTC
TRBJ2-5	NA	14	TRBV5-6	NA	CASSLDFSTETQYF	TGTGCCAGCAGCTTAGATTTCAGCACGGAGACCCAGTACTTC
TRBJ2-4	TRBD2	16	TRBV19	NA	CASSSPDSGSGDIQYF	TGTGCCAGTAGTAGCCCCGATAGCGGGAGCGGGGACATTCAGTACTTC
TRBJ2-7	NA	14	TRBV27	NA	CASSLGRVRYEQYF	TGTGCCAGCAGTTTGGGCAGGGTTCGCTACGAGCAGTACTTC
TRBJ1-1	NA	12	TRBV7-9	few	CASSLTGGIAFF	TGTGCCAGCAGCCTAACGGGGGGCATAGCTTTCTTT
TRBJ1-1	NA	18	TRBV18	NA	CASSSSEPDSTGRTEAFF	TGTGCCAGCTCATCCAGCGAACCCGATTCGACAGGTCGGACTGAAGCTTTCTTT
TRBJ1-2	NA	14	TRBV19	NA	CASSIVRGDYGYTF	TGTGCCAGTAGTATCGTCAGGGGCGACTATGGCTACACCTTC
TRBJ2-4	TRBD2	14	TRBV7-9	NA	CASTGTSEADIQYF	TGTGCCAGCACGGGGACTAGCGAGGCGGACATTCAGTACTTC
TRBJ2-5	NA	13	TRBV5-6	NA	CASSLGGGETQYF	TGTGCCAGCAGCCTGGGGGGAGGAGAGACCCAGTACTTC
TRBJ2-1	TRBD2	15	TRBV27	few	CASSSGTSGRNEQFF	TGTGCCAGCAGTTCCGGGACTAGCGGGAGGAATGAGCAGTTCTTC
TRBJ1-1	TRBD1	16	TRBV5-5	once	CASSLRTGNMNTEAFF	TGTGCCAGCAGCTTGAGGACAGGGAATATGAACACTGAAGCTTTCTTT
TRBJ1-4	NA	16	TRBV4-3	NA	CASSQDGAATNEKLFF	TGCGCCAGCAGCCAAGATGGGGCCGCAACTAATGAAAAACTGTTTTTT
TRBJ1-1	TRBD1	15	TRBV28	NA	CASSYSTGGSTEAFF	TGTGCCAGCAGTTACTCGACAGGGGGGAGCACTGAAGCTTTCTTT
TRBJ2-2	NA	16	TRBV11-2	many	CASSPRQSSGTGELFF	TGTGCCAGCAGCCCTAGACAGTCCTCCGGCACCGGGGAGCTGTTTTTT
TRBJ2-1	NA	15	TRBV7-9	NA	CASSPTLSSYNEQFF	TGTGCCAGCAGCCCAACATTGAGCTCCTACAATGAGCAGTTCTTC
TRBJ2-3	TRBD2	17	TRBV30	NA	CAWSYLAGGLLTDTQYF	TGTGCCTGGAGTTATTTAGCGGGAGGCCTTCTCACAGATACGCAGTATTTT
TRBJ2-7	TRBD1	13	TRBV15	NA	CATSTGQGFEQYF	TGTGCCACCAGCACGGGACAGGGTTTCGAGCAGTACTTC
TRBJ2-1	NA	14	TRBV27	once	CASSFNPRYNEQFF	TGTGCCAGCAGTTTCAATCCTAGGTACAATGAGCAGTTCTTC
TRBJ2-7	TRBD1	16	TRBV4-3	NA	CASSRSQTGYPYEQYF	TGCGCCAGCAGCCGATCCCAGACAGGGTATCCCTACGAGCAGTACTTC
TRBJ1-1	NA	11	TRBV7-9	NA	CASSFTGEAFF	TGTGCCAGCAGCTTTACAGGTGAAGCTTTCTTT
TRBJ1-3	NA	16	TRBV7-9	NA	CASSSLGEGPGNTIYF	TGTGCCAGCAGCTCCCTGGGAGAGGGCCCTGGAAACACCATATATTTT
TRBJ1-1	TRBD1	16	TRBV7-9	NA	CASSRQGGHSNTEAFF	TGTGCCAGCAGCAGACAAGGGGGCCATTCGAACACTGAAGCTTTCTTT
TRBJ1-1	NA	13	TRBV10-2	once	CATPGLAGTEAFF	TGCGCCACTCCCGGACTCGCCGGAACTGAAGCTTTCTTT
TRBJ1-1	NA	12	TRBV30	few	CAWRGWNTEAFF	TGTGCCTGGAGGGGGTGGAACACTGAAGCTTTCTTT
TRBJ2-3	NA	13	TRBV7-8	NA	CASSFDPSDTQYF	TGTGCCAGCAGCTTTGACCCCTCAGATACGCAGTATTTT
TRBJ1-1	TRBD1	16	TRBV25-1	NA	CASSELVTGTGTEAFF	TGTGCCAGCAGTGAATTGGTAACCGGGACAGGGACTGAAGCTTTCTTT
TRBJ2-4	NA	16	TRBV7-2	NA	CASSLVGGRTKNIQYF	TGTGCCAGCAGCTTAGTGGGTGGGCGGACCAAAAACATTCAGTACTTC
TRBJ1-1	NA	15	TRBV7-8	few	CASSSATVMNTEAFF	TGTGCCAGCAGCAGCGCGACAGTAATGAACACTGAAGCTTTCTTT
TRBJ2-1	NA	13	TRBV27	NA	CASSYGQPNEQFF	TGTGCCAGCAGTTACGGGCAGCCGAATGAGCAGTTCTTC
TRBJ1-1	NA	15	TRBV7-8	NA	CASSPNFGQHTEAFF	TGTGCCAGCAGTCCGAACTTTGGACAGCACACTGAAGCTTTCTTT
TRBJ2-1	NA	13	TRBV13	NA	CASRPGSYNEQFF	TGTGCCAGCAGGCCAGGTTCATACAATGAGCAGTTCTTC
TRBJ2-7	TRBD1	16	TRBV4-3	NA	CASSPSIGDRAYEQYF	TGCGCCAGCAGCCCCTCGATAGGGGACAGGGCTTACGAGCAGTACTTC
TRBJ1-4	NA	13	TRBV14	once	CASSQVPWEKLFF	TGTGCCAGCAGCCAGGTCCCCTGGGAAAAACTGTTTTTT
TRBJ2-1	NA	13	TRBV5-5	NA	CATIRGTSGRQFF	TGTGCTACTATAAGGGGGACATCAGGGCGGCAGTTCTTC
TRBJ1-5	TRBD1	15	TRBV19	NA	CASSIDGTGGQPQHF	TGTGCCAGTAGTATAGATGGGACAGGGGGTCAGCCCCAGCATTTT